Shown below are 8 T cell receptor beta chains from a single sample sequenced in a study of T cells after yellow fever vaccination. Using its own MiXCR run on the 5' RACE reads, TCRdb lists one record per CDR3 protein. The sample consists of about 500,000 distinct CDR3 sequences, around 17% of them appearing once. The source material was PBMCs, sampled 5 days after the first yellow fever vaccination. The receptors were sampled from a man aged 18 to 35 who received the YFV17D yellow fever vaccine.

The chain carries TRBV20-1 and TRBJ2-3; 9 bases align to TRBD2. CDR1 and CDR2 from the germline V gene are DFQATT and SNEGSKA (reference sequence). CDR3 length: 14 residues. The V and J ends lost 6 bases and 3 bases, in that order; junction bases with no gene match: 7. The CDR3 loop reads CSAPREGITDTQYF. The CDR3 nucleotides read TGCAGTGCACCGCGGGAGGGGATAACAGATACGCAGTATTTT.

This clonotype was detected a few times. V is TRBV20-1 and J is TRBJ2-1, with 9 positions matching TRBD2. Germline lookup yields CDR1 DFQATT and CDR2 SNEGSKA (reference sequence). This CDR3 is built from 16 residues. V was pared by 0 bases and J by 7 bases, with 10 bases of the junction left unmatched. The CDR3: CSAREIPAGGRNEQFF. CDR3 DNA sequence: TGCAGTGCTAGAGAGATCCCAGCGGGGGGCCGGAATGAGCAGTTCTTC.

CDR3 loop: CASSRFGGDAYNEQFF. CDR3 nucleotides: TGTGCCAGCAGTCGTTTCGGCGGGGACGCCTACAATGAGCAGTTCTTC. J is TRBJ2-1 and V is TRBV2; D is possibly TRBD2 (6 bases). The CDR3 contains 16 residues. Germline CDR1 and CDR2: SNHLY and FYNNEI. Deletions cut 5 bases from V and 2 bases from J, with 16 bases between.

The chain links TRBV4-2 to TRBJ2-6; D possibly corresponds to TRBD2 (5 bases). Trimming removed 0 bases from V and 0 bases from J, with 15 bases in between. This CDR3 has 19 amino acids. Germline lookup yields CDR1 LGHNA and CDR2 YNFKEQ. The CDR3: CASSQDGIDRDSGANVLTF. The CDR3 DNA follows: TGTGCCAGCAGCCAAGACGGAATTGACCGGGACTCTGGGGCCAACGTCCTGACTTTC.

V gene TRBV19 combines with J gene TRBJ2-2; D possibly matches TRBD1 or TRBD2 (6 bases each). The germline CDR1 and CDR2 sequences are LNHDA and SQIVND (reference sequence). Trimming took 7 bases from V and 3 from J, leaving 18 bases between them. This CDR3 has 16 residues. The CDR3, as DNA: TGTGCCAGTACCCTAATAGGGGGGTGGGACACCGGGGAGCTGTTTTTT. Amino acid sequence: CASTLIGGWDTGELFF.

The J gene is TRBJ2-7, the V gene TRBV28; 10 bases agree with TRBD1. V dropped 8 bases and J dropped 3; count of bases not matched to a gene: 13. The CDR3 contains 16 residues. The germline gives CDR1 MDHEN, CDR2 SYDVKM. The CDR3 DNA is TGTGCCAGCTTAGGGATTTTAAGGGACAGGGGCTACGAGCAGTACGTC. Its translation is CASLGILRDRGYEQYV.

In its sample, this clonotype was seen a few times. This chain connects TRBV12-3 or TRBV12-4 to TRBJ2-3, with D hard to call. Trimming cost V 6 bases and J 4 bases, with 11 bases left between them. This CDR3 region has 13 residues. CDR3 coding DNA: TGTGCCAGCAGATTTGATTATGCAGATACGCAGTATTTT. It encodes CASRFDYADTQYF.

This clonotype was seen at least ten times. J is TRBJ2-2 and V is TRBV29-1; possibly TRBD1 for D (6 bases). CDR1 is SQVTM and CDR2 is ANQGSEA in the germline V gene. V gave up 6 bases and J gave up 3 bases, with 17 bases separating them. The CDR3 length is 15 residues. The CDR3 bases are TGCAGCGTCTACTCAGGGGCGGCGGACACCGGGGAGCTGTTTTTT. It encodes CSVYSGAADTGELFF.